This paragraph covers one TCR beta chain sequence. Its antigen remains unidentified. Expressed TCRB transcripts were sequenced because the entire RNA isolate underwent reverse transcription. Naive, central memory and regulatory T cell samples came to a mean of around 3.3 million reads. The repertoire was sequenced with immunoSEQ multiplex PCR; TCRdb's copy has only in-frame clones and lacks some. The sample holds 390,000 or so clones, around 14% seen once. The sample originates from a study of beta chain features in type 1 diabetes. Regarding the study as a whole: In all four CD4+ subsets, TCRB CDR3 length was significantly, moderately reduced in type 1 diabetes.

The sequence was obtained from a man younger than 40 in good health. The material sequenced was naive CD4+ T cells from blood.

The CDR3 protein is CASSNTDGRRFQNTEAFF. The CDR3 coding sequence is TGTGCCAGCAGCAACACTGACGGGCGCCGGTTCCAGAACACTGAAGCTTTCTTT. The chain has TRBV27 and TRBJ1-1, with D unclear. V lost 6 bases, J lost 1 base, and 24 bases lay in between. The length of the CDR3 is 18 residues. Germline lookup yields CDR1 MNHEY and CDR2 SMNVEV (reference sequence).